This T cell receptor (beta chain) was captured by sequencing in a study of immune heterogeneity within non-small cell lung tumors. Looking at the study overall: Tumor histology was classified as squamous cell carcinoma in a few cases, non-squamous carcinoma in around nine and not otherwise specified in 1. Study-wide points: Some T-cell receptor beta clonotypes occurred at high frequency. These high-frequency clonotypes were largely distinct between individual patients. Both recurring identical dominant CDR3 beta clonotypes and site-unique high-frequency clones were observed across tumor sites within a patient. With local tumor mutational burden, local T-cell clonality showed a moderate but significant correlation (R around 0.36).

Remarks on this clonotype: The antigen is not known.

Multiplex PCR relied on 32 V and 13 J primers to amplify TCR beta CDR3. TCRdb re-analysed the multiplex PCR reads in MiXCR, keeping a single row per CDR3 protein. This sample has roughly 2,000 distinct CDR3 sequences; around 50% occur once, and the top ten carry more than 10%. The CDR3 loop spans 14 amino acids. Deletions cut 1 base from V and 3 bases from J, with 10 bases between. Germline-derived CDR1 and CDR2 are SGHTA and FQGNSA. Template material comprised bulk tumor genomic DNA at about 660 ng per sample. During surgery, each primary tumor gave multiple biopsies spaced as far apart as possible. Untreated, newly diagnosed non-small cell lung cancer patients underwent curative surgery.

The source is a man between 65 and 79 years old with non-small cell lung cancer. V and J are TRBV7-2 and TRBJ2-7; unclear D gene. The sample taken for sequencing was lung tumor tissue. For the CDR3, the DNA is TGTGCCAGCAGCTTAGATCGGATTAACTACGAGCAGTACTTC. Encoded protein: CASSLDRINYEQYF.